This T cell receptor (beta chain) is drawn from a study of blood T cell repertoires in COVID-19. At the level of the study: PBMCs, B-cell-depleted T cells, or T cells provided the cDNA or gDNA that made up the material.

Trimming removed 1 base at V and 3 bases at J, with 13 bases between. The CDR3 runs to 15 residues. In germline, CDR1 is SGHDT, CDR2 YYEEEE. Methods used by the authors: Using reference gene primer amplification, nucleated cell counts were estimated. Generated by immunoSEQ multiplex PCR, the TCRdb table keeps only in-frame clones and is missing some. That table gives V, J and clone size, and the DNA gave D and trimming. The repertoire holds roughly 15,000 clones, with around 87% as singletons. This chain uses TRBV5-6 with TRBJ2-5; no definite D call. The TCR sequence derives from a human donor in a cohort sampled during active COVID-19. Sequencing was performed on peripheral blood. CDR3 loop: CASSLTTYAEETQYF. The CDR3 nucleotides read TGTGCCAGCAGCTTGACGACTTATGCCGAAGAGACCCAGTACTTC.